This T cell receptor (beta chain) was found in a study of blood T cell repertoires in COVID-19. Study-level background: The analysed material was cDNA or gDNA that came from T cells, B-cell-depleted T cells, or PBMCs.

Per the original data handling: The authors estimated nucleated cell counts from reference gene primer amplification. Profiled with immunoSEQ multiplex PCR; TCRdb holds only in-frame clones, not every one. The V and J calls and clone size come from that table; D and trimming were worked out from the DNA. There are under 150,000 clones in the sample; more than 70% occur only once, and more than 1.3% lies in the top ten. There are 15 residues in the CDR3. Trimming removed 4 bases from V and 5 bases from J; junction bases left unmatched: 10. Germline assignment: CDR1 SGHRS and CDR2 YFSETQ. Sequenced material: peripheral blood. The chain carries TRBV5-1 and TRBJ2-5, with 8 bases identical to TRBD1. This TCR derives from a man aged 55 to 70 with acute or convalescent COVID-19. CDR3 sequence (DNA): TGCGCCAGCAGCCCGACAGGGGCCTCCCGGGAGACCCAGTACTTC. It specifies CASSPTGASRETQYF. The whole variable domain, filled in from reference TRBV5-1 and TRBJ2-5, reads KAGVTQTPRYLIKTRGQQVTLSCSPISGHRSVSWYQQTPGQGLQFLFEYFSETQRNKGNFPGRFSGRQFSNSRSEMNVSTLELGDSALYLCASSPTGASRETQYFGPGTRLLVL.